A single sample gave rise to the 20 T cell receptor beta chains below, sequenced in a study of regulatory T cells in long-lasting Graves disease. The authors built TCR beta libraries using iRepertoire HTBI primers and Arm-PCR of CDR3 regions. TCRdb fed the multiplex PCR reads into MiXCR, producing one record per CDR3 protein. The sample yields 350,000 to 450,000 distinct CDR3 sequences, 21% seen once. Time point noted: persistent/refractory GD, antithyroid drugs over 5 years with positive TRAb. The TCR library was made from RNA that had been extracted from PBMCs in TRIzol. Sequenced material: peripheral blood mononuclear cells (PBMCs), taken when the disease was refractory, from a patient treated with antithyroid drugs. Every receptor here comes from a female donor with Graves disease.

There are a few counts of this clonotype. At one end, the junction sequence differs from germline, possibly due to a read error. This chain joins TRBV6-5 and TRBJ2-2; D is possibly TRBD2 (5 bases). Germline assignment: CDR1 MNHEY and CDR2 SVGAGI. The CDR3 consists of 16 residues. The CDR3 region has the DNA TGTGCCAGCAGTTACTCGTCTACGGGATCCACCGAGGAGCTGTTTTTT. Protein: CASSYSSTGSTEELFF.

There are many counts of this clonotype. The V gene is TRBV15, the J gene TRBJ1-1; D unresolved. V lost 3 bases to trimming and J lost 0 bases, with 14 bases between them. The V gene's germline CDR1 is LNHNV and CDR2 YYDKDF (reference sequence). The CDR3 runs to 16 residues. CDR3 sequence reads: CATSRRRGAMNTEAFF. The CDR3 nucleotides read TGTGCCACCAGCAGGCGGAGAGGCGCCATGAACACTGAAGCTTTCTTT. The variable domain in full, with the rest retrieved from reference TRBV15 and TRBJ1-1, is DAMVIQNPRYQVTQFGKPVTLSCSQTLNHNVMYWYQQKSSQAPKLLFHYYDKDFNNEADTPDNFQSRRPNTSFCFLDIRSPGLGDTAMYLCATSRRRGAMNTEAFFGQGTRLTVV.

This clonotype was picked up many times. The CDR3 DNA follows: TGTGCCACCAGCCGGGGGCGGGCTAACTATGGCTACACCTTC. Translating it yields CATSRGRANYGYTF. The V and J genes are TRBV15 and TRBJ1-2, with a possible D match to TRBD1 (6 bases). The CDR3 extends over 14 amino acids. Germline assignment: CDR1 LNHNV and CDR2 YYDKDF (reference sequence). Trimming pared 5 bases from V and 0 bases from J, leaving 10 bases between.

The chain is built from TRBV6-2 or TRBV6-3 and TRBJ2-5, with D possibly being TRBD2 (8 bases). With 5 bases removed from V and 1 base from J, the gap between germline ends came to 20 bases. Per the germline V gene, CDR1 is MNHEY and CDR2 is SVGEGT. CDR3 length: 17 residues. The chain's CDR3 is CASSTRGGGGGQETQYF. The CDR3 DNA is TGTGCCAGCAGTACCCGGGGGGGAGGGGGCGGCCAAGAGACCCAGTACTTC.

The rearrangement uses TRBV20-1 and TRBJ2-7; 8 bases are a match to TRBD1. Per the germline V gene, CDR1 is DFQATT and CDR2 is SNEGSKA (reference sequence). The CDR3 runs to 13 residues. Losses at the gene ends were 5 bases for V and 1 base for J; bases not matched to a gene: 4. The CDR3 spells CSAWTGRSYEQYF. The CDR3 DNA sequence: TGCAGTGCTTGGACAGGGAGATCCTACGAGCAGTACTTC.

This clonotype was recorded a few times. The rearrangement joins TRBV5-1 to TRBJ2-7; 10 bases agree with TRBD1. V shed 0 bases, J shed 12 bases, and the junction held 12 bases outside the gene matches. The CDR3 is 15 residues long. CDR1 SGHRS and CDR2 YFSETQ come from the germline V gene. CDR3 region: CASSLDDRGLSSWYF. The DNA of the CDR3 is TGCGCCAGCAGCTTGGATGACAGGGGGCTGTCTAGCTGGTACTTC.

The chain links TRBV5-1 to TRBJ2-7, with D possibly TRBD2 on 6 matching bases. Germline loops: CDR1 SGHRS, CDR2 YFSETQ. V shed 2 bases and J shed 0 bases, with 12 bases lying between them. The CDR3 has 15 amino acids. CDR3: CASSFWDSGSYEQYF. CDR3 DNA: TGCGCCAGCAGCTTCTGGGACTCAGGCTCCTACGAGCAGTACTTC. Full variable domain (outside the CDR3, taken from reference TRBV5-1 and TRBJ2-7): KAGVTQTPRYLIKTRGQQVTLSCSPISGHRSVSWYQQTPGQGLQFLFEYFSETQRNKGNFPGRFSGRQFSNSRSEMNVSTLELGDSALYLCASSFWDSGSYEQYFGPGTRLTVT.

This clonotype has more than one count but fewer than ten. The CDR3, as DNA: TGTGCCATCAGTGAGTCCAGTCAGTATGGCTACACCTTC. Translating it yields CAISESSQYGYTF. The gene calls are TRBV10-3 and TRBJ1-2, with D hard to call. Between the trimmed V and J ends, which lost 0 bases and 5 bases, there was a span of 7 bases. The germline V gene encodes CDR1 ENHRY and CDR2 SYGVKD. This CDR3 is 13 amino acids long.

The CDR3: CSVAKGDSNQPQHF. CDR3 DNA: TGCAGCGTAGCTAAGGGCGATAGCAATCAGCCCCAGCATTTT. V is TRBV29-1 and J is TRBJ1-5; D ambiguous. This CDR3 comprises 14 residues. CDR1 and CDR2 (germline): SQVTM, ANQGSEA. Trimming took 6 bases from V and 0 from J, leaving 12 bases between them.

This chain uses TRBV25-1 with TRBJ1-2; 10 nucleotides agree with TRBD1. The CDR3 contains 16 residues. V lost 2 bases, J lost 7 bases, and 10 bases stayed unmatched. The germline V gene has CDR1 MGHDK and CDR2 SYGVNS. The DNA of the CDR3 is TGTGCCAGCAGTGAAGAAAAGACAGGGGGCGAACGTGGCTACACCTTC. It yields the protein CASSEEKTGGERGYTF.

The chain couples TRBV30 to TRBJ2-1, with 9 bases matching TRBD1. CDR1 is GTSNPN, CDR2 SVGIG, per germline (reference sequence). With 2 bases clipped from V and 8 bases from J, the junction kept 4 bases outside the gene matches. CDR3 size: 13 residues. The CDR3 protein is CAWSMGDRDEQFF. CDR3 bases: TGTGCCTGGAGTATGGGGGACAGGGATGAGCAGTTCTTC.

V is TRBV20-1 and J is TRBJ1-3, with 8 bases fitting TRBD1. The CDR3 runs 14 residues. Germline V gene lookup returns CDR1 DFQATT and CDR2 SNEGSKA (reference sequence). V shed 3 bases, J shed 2 bases, and the junction held 3 bases outside the gene matches. The CDR3 loop is CSASRTGTGNTIYF. Here the CDR3 DNA reads TGCAGTGCTAGCCGGACAGGGACTGGAAACACCATATATTTT.

This clonotype was detected ten times or more. This chain links TRBV28 with TRBJ2-5; 8 nucleotides agree with TRBD1. The junction had 11 bases not matched to a gene; V was cut back by 2 bases and J by 3 bases. The germline gives CDR1 MDHEN, CDR2 SYDVKM. CDR3 length: 17 amino acids. In nucleotides, the CDR3 is TGTGCCAGCAGTTTACCCAACCTCCCGACAGGGGAAGAGACCCAGTACTTC. Its protein product is CASSLPNLPTGEETQYF.

Ten or more counts support this clonotype. The V and J genes are TRBV28 and TRBJ2-2; 7 bases line up with TRBD2. The J segment lost 2 bases and the V segment lost 8 bases, leaving 8 bases of the junction unmatched. The germline V gene encodes CDR1 MDHEN and CDR2 SYDVKM. This CDR3 has 15 amino acids. CDR3 amino acids: CASGRLADNTGELFF. The DNA of the CDR3 is TGTGCCAGCGGTAGACTAGCTGATAACACCGGGGAGCTGTTTTTT.

Notes on this clonotype: A much more abundant neighbour one base away suggests this may be a read error. The chain is built from TRBV20-1 and TRBJ2-7; 7 bases are a match to TRBD1. This CDR3 spans 15 amino acids. V trimming: 6 bases; J trimming: 5 bases; junction bases outside the gene matches: 16. CDR1 is DFQATT and CDR2 is SNEGSKA in the germline V gene (reference sequence). Written as DNA, the CDR3 is TGCAGTGCCGACACCCTCACAGGGGTGTGTAACGAGCAGTACTTC. This encodes CSADTLTGVCNEQYF.

The chain uses TRBV28 and TRBJ2-1; D might be TRBD2 (5 bases). From germline, CDR1 is MDHEN and CDR2 SYDVKM. With 4 bases removed from V and 0 bases from J, the gap between germline ends came to 16 bases. The CDR3 runs to 17 residues. The CDR3 DNA reads as TGTGCCAGCAGTTCCTTCGGAGCGGACGGCTCCTACAATGAGCAGTTCTTC. Translated: CASSSFGADGSYNEQFF.

The chain carries TRBV7-9 and TRBJ1-5; D ambiguous. Per the germline V gene, CDR1 is SEHNR and CDR2 is FQNEAQ (reference sequence). Trimming removed 5 bases from V and 4 bases from J, with 9 bases in between. The CDR3 extends over 13 amino acids. The CDR3 reads CASSTEGNQPQHF. The DNA for the CDR3 is TGTGCCAGCAGCACAGAAGGGAATCAGCCCCAGCATTTT.

This clonotype has ten or more counts. The rearrangement joins TRBV15 to TRBJ2-7; a weak D match, TRBD2 (5 bases). The CDR3 length is 12 residues. Per the germline V gene, CDR1 is LNHNV and CDR2 is YYDKDF (reference sequence). Trimming cost V 1 base and J 4 bases, with 5 bases left between them. The DNA of the CDR3 is TGTGCCACCAGCAGAGGAGGGTACGAGCAGTACTTC. Translation gives CATSRGGYEQYF.

V gene TRBV20-1 combines with J gene TRBJ1-2, with D possibly being TRBD1 (5 bases). CDR3 length: 13 amino acids. CDR1 is DFQATT, CDR2 SNEGSKA, per germline (reference sequence). V lost 5 bases and J lost 5, with 15 bases in between. As DNA, the CDR3 is TGCAGTGCTGAGCACGACAGAAGTTATGGCTACACCTTC. It specifies CSAEHDRSYGYTF.

The J gene is TRBJ1-6, the V gene TRBV5-5, with a tentative D call TRBD1 (6 bases). The CDR3 consists of 15 residues. CDR1 and CDR2 (germline): SGHKS, YYEKEE (reference sequence). V lost 0 bases and J 9 bases, leaving 13 bases between the germline ends. The CDR3 nucleotides read TGTGCCAGCAGCTTGGGGGGGGGGCCGAGTTCACCCCTCCACTTT. This gives the protein CASSLGGGPSSPLHF. The full variable domain, completed using reference TRBV5-5 and TRBJ1-6, is DAGVTQSPTHLIKTRGQQVTLRCSPISGHKSVSWYQQVLGQGPQFIFQYYEKEERGRGNFPDRFSARQFPNYSSELNVNALLLGDSALYLCASSLGGGPSSPLHFGNGTRLTVT.